Each of the 21 T cell receptor beta chains below was sequenced from the same sample in a study of blood T cell repertoires in COVID-19. Using immunoSEQ multiplex PCR, the repertoire was profiled, and TCRdb retains in-frame clones only, with some absent. The profile shows about 95,000 clones, more than 80% of them singletons. The specimen was peripheral blood. The origin of the receptors is a human donor in a cohort sampled during active COVID-19.

This rearrangement joins TRBV10-3 to TRBJ1-2; tentatively, D is TRBD1 (6 bases). Germline V gives CDR1 ENHRY, CDR2 SYGVKD. Deletions cut 3 bases from V and 3 bases from J, with 14 bases between. CDR3 size: 15 residues. DNA for the CDR3: TGTGCCATCAGTGATTTACAGGGCCGGGACTATGGCTACACCTTC. Amino acid sequence: CAISDLQGRDYGYTF.

Written as DNA, the CDR3 is TGCGCCAGCAGCTTGGTAGCGATAACAGGGCAGCGAACAGATACGCAGTATTTT. Its translation is CASSLVAITGQRTDTQYF. V usage is TRBV5-1 and J usage is TRBJ2-3, with a weak D call TRBD1 (6 bases). The V gene's germline CDR1 is SGHRS and CDR2 YFSETQ. V lost 0 bases, J lost 3 bases, and 20 bases lay in between. This CDR3 comprises 18 residues.

The chain carries TRBV18 and TRBJ1-2, with TRBD1 as a possible D gene (6 bases). From germline, CDR1 is KGHSH and CDR2 LQKENI. This CDR3 is 16 amino acids long. Deletions cut 4 bases from V and 8 bases from J, with 23 bases between. The CDR3 region is CASSQYAGESPFGYTF. The CDR3 DNA is TGTGCCAGCTCACAGTATGCAGGGGAGTCCCCTTTCGGCTACACCTTC.

This rearrangement joins TRBV6-6 to TRBJ1-2, with 12 nucleotides matching TRBD1. Germline trimming cut 5 bases from V and 3 bases from J; bases unmatched to any gene: 4. Germline CDR1 and CDR2: MNHNY and SVGAGI (reference sequence). The CDR3 has 15 residues. DNA of the CDR3: TGTGCCAGCAGTGACGGGACAGGGGGCGACTATGGCTACACCTTC. Translation gives CASSDGTGGDYGYTF.

The J gene is TRBJ2-7, the V gene TRBV5-5, with TRBD1 matching over 10 bases. The CDR3 is made up of 17 amino acids. The V gene end was trimmed by 4 bases and the J gene end by 2 bases; junction bases not matched to a gene: 12. Germline CDR1 is SGHKS and CDR2 is YYEKEE (reference sequence). The DNA for the CDR3 is TGTGCCAGCAGCAGCATAATGGGGACAGGGGTTCCCTACGAGCAGTACTTC. Amino acid sequence: CASSSIMGTGVPYEQYF.

This clone was found a few times. V usage is TRBV7-6 and J usage is TRBJ1-2; no clear D gene. V was clipped by 2 bases and J by 0 bases, with 10 bases between them. The CDR3 sequence is 15 residues long. From germline, CDR1 is SGHVS and CDR2 FNYEAQ. The CDR3 DNA follows: TGTGCCAGCAGCTTAAACTCGGGTGCTAACTATGGCTACACCTTC. Its translation: CASSLNSGANYGYTF.

This chain links TRBV19 with TRBJ2-2; maybe TRBD1 (6 bases). Trimming removed 6 bases at V and 0 bases at J, with 17 bases between. Germline V gene sequence: CDR1 LNHDA, CDR2 SQIVND (reference sequence). The CDR3 is 17 amino acids. CDR3 sequence reads: CASSPSPGVANTGELFF. CDR3 coding DNA: TGTGCCAGTAGCCCATCTCCAGGGGTCGCGAACACCGGGGAGCTGTTTTTT. The full variable domain, its missing parts supplied by reference TRBV19 and TRBJ2-2, is DGGITQSPKYLFRKEGQNVTLSCEQNLNHDAMYWYRQDPGQGLRLIYYSQIVNDFQKGDIAEGYSVSREKKESFPLTVTSAQKNPTAFYLCASSPSPGVANTGELFFGEGSRLTVL.

This clone was recorded once. V gene TRBV4-3 combines with J gene TRBJ1-1; D gene uncertain. Per germline, CDR1 LGHNA and CDR2 YSLEER. This CDR3 spans 14 amino acids. V dropped 4 bases and J dropped 0 bases, with 9 bases sitting between them. This CDR3 is CASSLGLLNTEAFF. The DNA for the CDR3 is TGCGCCAGCAGCCTAGGACTGTTGAACACTGAAGCTTTCTTT.

V is TRBV5-1 and J is TRBJ2-5; TRBD1 matches 9 bases. Looked up from germline, CDR1 is SGHRS and CDR2 is YFSETQ. CDR3 length: 13 amino acids. V shed 3 bases, J shed 5 bases, and the junction held 2 bases outside the gene matches. The CDR3 reads CASSWDRAETQYF. The CDR3 region has the DNA TGCGCCAGCAGCTGGGACAGGGCGGAGACCCAGTACTTC.

V gene TRBV28 combines with J gene TRBJ2-5; 12 bases are a match to TRBD2. Germline-derived CDR1 and CDR2 are MDHEN and SYDVKM. This CDR3 contains 15 residues. V dropped 5 bases and J dropped 2; count of bases not matched to a gene: 3. CDR3 in DNA: TGTGCCAGCAGTAGCCTAGCGGGAGGGCAAGAGACCCAGTACTTC. This gives the protein CASSSLAGGQETQYF. Combining the CDR3 with reference TRBV28 and TRBJ2-5 gives the whole variable domain DVKVTQSSRYLVKRTGEKVFLECVQDMDHENMFWYRQDPGLGLRLIYFSYDVKMKEKGDIPEGYSVSREKKERFSLILESASTNQTSMYLCASSSLAGGQETQYFGPGTRLLVL.

The rearrangement links TRBV7-8 to TRBJ1-1; 9 nucleotides agree with TRBD1. This CDR3 is built from 16 residues. Germline CDR1 is SGHVS and CDR2 is FQNEAQ. The V segment lost 2 bases and the J segment 1 base; nucleotides outside the gene matches: 5. In nucleotides, the CDR3 is TGTGCCAGCAGCTTACTACAGGGGGCTCAGAACACTGAAGCTTTCTTT. Translated: CASSLLQGAQNTEAFF. The variable domain in full, with the rest retrieved from reference TRBV7-8 and TRBJ1-1, is GAGVSQSPRYKVAKRGQDVALRCDPISGHVSLFWYQQALGQGPEFLTYFQNEAQLDKSGLPSDRFFAERPEGSVSTLKIQRTQQEDSAVYLCASSLLQGAQNTEAFFGQGTRLTVV.

The genes are TRBV5-1 and TRBJ2-6, with D possibly TRBD2 on 5 matching bases. The CDR3 is 15 amino acids. The ends were cut back, 3 bases at V and 2 bases at J, with 9 bases in the middle. CDR1 is SGHRS, CDR2 YFSETQ, per germline. CDR3 sequence: CASSSGSPGANVLTF. The CDR3, as DNA: TGCGCCAGCAGCTCGGGGTCCCCTGGGGCCAACGTCCTGACTTTC.

The rearrangement joins TRBV7-8 to TRBJ2-5; D call uncertain. Trimming pared 7 bases from V and 7 bases from J, leaving 10 bases between. Germline V gives CDR1 SGHVS, CDR2 FQNEAQ. This CDR3 region has 11 residues. The CDR3 coding sequence is TGTGCCAGCACCTTGTTCGGGACCCAGTACTTC. Its translation: CASTLFGTQYF.

The V gene is TRBV10-3, the J gene TRBJ2-7; weak D call: TRBD1 (5 bases). CDR3 length: 14 residues. Looked up from germline, CDR1 is ENHRY and CDR2 is SYGVKD. V lost 3 bases, J lost 0 bases, and 9 bases lay in between. Here the CDR3 reads CAISDPDSSYEQYF. In DNA form, the CDR3 reads TGTGCCATCAGTGACCCCGACAGCTCCTACGAGCAGTACTTC.

V usage is TRBV19 and J usage is TRBJ1-2; TRBD1 might be the D (5 bases). The length of the CDR3 is 13 residues. Germline V gene data show CDR1 as LNHDA and CDR2 as SQIVND (reference sequence). V lost 6 bases and J lost 4, with 12 bases in between. The CDR3 region is CASRTQGSYGYTF. Here the CDR3 DNA reads TGTGCCAGTAGAACTCAGGGTTCCTATGGCTACACCTTC.

J is TRBJ1-1 and V is TRBV12-5, with D uncertain. V gave up 8 bases and J gave up 5 bases, with 12 bases separating them. The germline CDR1 and CDR2 sequences are LGHNT and FRNRAP. The CDR3 extends over 12 amino acids. Written as DNA, the CDR3 is TGTGCTAGTTGCGGGGAAAGGACTGAAGCTTTCTTT. Its translation: CASCGERTEAFF.

This chain links TRBV25-1 with TRBJ2-1, with TRBD1 matching 8 bases. CDR3 length equals 17 residues. J lost 0 bases, V lost 4 bases, and 8 bases had no gene match. Per the germline V gene, CDR1 is MGHDK and CDR2 is SYGVNS. CDR3 nucleotides: TGTGCCAGCAGTGCCGGGACAGGTTACCTCTCCTACAATGAGCAGTTCTTC. This translates into CASSAGTGYLSYNEQFF.

The chain uses TRBV10-3 and TRBJ1-5, with D perhaps matching TRBD1 (5 bases). Trimming removed 2 bases from V and 6 bases from J, with 11 bases in between. Germline loops: CDR1 ENHRY, CDR2 SYGVKD. The CDR3 contains 14 residues. This CDR3 reads CAISEGSGRQPQHF. The CDR3 coding sequence is TGTGCCATCAGTGAGGGCTCAGGGCGTCAGCCCCAGCATTTT.

In nucleotides, the CDR3 is TGTGCCATCAGTGACCTGAACCGGGACAGGGGGGAGACCCAGTACTTC. Residues: CAISDLNRDRGETQYF. The chain joins TRBV10-3 to TRBJ2-5; TRBD1 agrees at 11 bases. CDR3 length: 16 amino acids. V was pared by 3 bases and J by 5 bases, with 8 bases of the junction left unmatched. Per germline, CDR1 ENHRY and CDR2 SYGVKD.

The rearrangement links TRBV12-5 to TRBJ1-1, with a possible D match to TRBD1 (6 bases). The CDR3 has 12 residues. V lost 5 bases and J 8 bases, leaving 12 bases between the germline ends. Per germline, CDR1 LGHNT and CDR2 FRNRAP. The CDR3 loop reads CASGRTAYEAFF. DNA for the CDR3: TGTGCTAGTGGTAGGACAGCCTACGAAGCTTTCTTT.

This sequence joins TRBV15 and TRBJ2-7; D is possibly TRBD2 (6 bases). Looked up from germline, CDR1 is LNHNV and CDR2 is YYDKDF (reference sequence). V was pared by 0 bases and J by 3 bases, with 12 bases between. This CDR3 contains 15 residues. For the CDR3, the DNA is TGTGCCACCAGCAGAGATGGCGGGAAGGGCTACGAGCAGTACTTC. Protein sequence: CATSRDGGKGYEQYF.